The 26 T cell receptor beta chains below come from one sample, sequenced in a study of monozygotic twins with inflammatory bowel disease. Using the 5' RACE reads, TCRdb records one entry per CDR3 protein without DNA. This table lists tens of thousands of distinct CDR3 sequences. Sequenced: blood. The receptors come from a human donor with ulcerative colitis or Crohn's disease, or a healthy co-twin of an affected twin (not recorded which).

The chain links TRBV7-2 to TRBJ2-7. CDR3 size: 12 residues. The germline gives CDR1 SGHTA, CDR2 FQGNSA. CDR3 region: CASSSYGRDRYF.

The gene calls are TRBV7-2 and TRBJ2-1; the D call of TRBD2 rests on TCRdb alone, since no DNA is present to check it. This CDR3 has 13 amino acids. Germline-derived CDR1 and CDR2 are SGHTA and FQGNSA. The CDR3 protein is CASSFGRDNEQFF.

This rearrangement joins TRBV4-1 to TRBJ2-7; with no DNA, the TCRdb D assignment of TRBD1 cannot be verified. Germline loops: CDR1 MGHRA, CDR2 YSYEKL. The CDR3 is 16 residues long. This chain's CDR3 is CASSHLPGQGNYEQYF.

This chain links TRBV7-9 with TRBJ1-4; no DNA is available, so the TRBD1 call from TCRdb remains unchecked. Germline CDR1 is SEHNR and CDR2 is FQNEAQ (reference sequence). CDR3 size: 13 residues. CDR3 residues: CASGTVNNEKLFF.

This sequence joins TRBV12-3 or TRBV12-4 and TRBJ2-5. CDR3 length: 12 residues. CDR3 loop: CASSPTQETQYF.

The chain has TRBV7-9 and TRBJ2-7. This CDR3 region has 14 residues. Germline V gene lookup returns CDR1 SEHNR and CDR2 FQNEAQ (reference sequence). The CDR3 loop is CASSLGIGPYEQYF.

The chain employs TRBV20-1 and TRBJ2-3; TCRdb picks TRBD2, but there is no DNA to check that call. The CDR3 is made up of 15 amino acids. Germline CDR1 DFQATT, CDR2 SNEGSKA (reference sequence). This CDR3 is CSARDPGRMPDTQYF.

The chain is built from TRBV19 and TRBJ2-1; absent DNA, TCRdb's TRBD2 call cannot be checked. The CDR3 spans 14 residues. The germline gives CDR1 LNHDA, CDR2 SQIVND (reference sequence). CDR3 loop: CASSMSGLYNEQFF. Combining the CDR3 with reference TRBV19 and TRBJ2-1 gives the whole variable domain DGGITQSPKYLFRKEGQNVTLSCEQNLNHDAMYWYRQDPGQGLRLIYYSQIVNDFQKGDIAEGYSVSREKKESFPLTVTSAQKNPTAFYLCASSMSGLYNEQFFGPGTRLTVL.

The chain recombines TRBV6-2 or TRBV6-3 with TRBJ1-1. CDR3 length: 12 amino acids. Germline V CDR1 and CDR2: MNHEY, SVGEGT. The CDR3 is CASSRRETEAFF.

This CDR3 is CAISDRDRAKGSYEQYF. This sequence joins TRBV10-3 and TRBJ2-7; the D call from TCRdb, TRBD1, cannot be confirmed without DNA. The CDR3 contains 17 residues. Looked up from germline, CDR1 is ENHRY and CDR2 is SYGVKD.

The V call is TRBV20-1, the J call TRBJ2-7. The CDR3 spans 12 residues. Per the germline V gene, CDR1 is DFQATT and CDR2 is SNEGSKA (reference sequence). The CDR3 loop is CSAALLTYEQYF.

The V call is TRBV20-1, the J call TRBJ1-1; TCRdb reports TRBD1, a call that lacks DNA to check it against. Germline V gene sequence: CDR1 DFQATT, CDR2 SNEGSKA (reference sequence). The CDR3 runs 14 residues. CDR3 amino acids: CSAPQRQTNTEAFF.

The genes are TRBV6-1 and TRBJ2-6. The CDR3 contains 19 residues. CDR1 and CDR2 from the germline V gene are MNHNS and SASEGT. This chain's CDR3 is CASSALWLRLGSGANVLTF.

This sequence joins TRBV28 and TRBJ2-7. From germline, CDR1 is MDHEN and CDR2 SYDVKM. The CDR3 runs to 14 residues. CDR3 amino acids: CASSTIDVLHEQYF.

The chain carries TRBV12-3 or TRBV12-4 and TRBJ2-5. The CDR3 sequence is 12 residues long. CDR3 sequence reads: CASSFAEETQYF.

The gene calls are TRBV11-1 and TRBJ1-1. Germline V gene data show CDR1 as SGHAT and CDR2 as FQDESV (reference sequence). This CDR3 region has 14 residues. The CDR3 is CASSLEVGNTEAFF.

V and J are TRBV18 and TRBJ1-5. The CDR3 sequence is 12 residues long. Germline V gene sequence: CDR1 KGHSH, CDR2 LQKENI. CDR3 amino acids: CASSPGPQPQHF. The variable domain in full, completed from reference TRBV18 and TRBJ1-5, reads NAGVMQNPRHLVRRRGQEARLRCSPMKGHSHVYWYRQLPEEGLKFMVYLQKENIIDESGMPKERFSAEFPKEGPSILRIQQVVRGDSAAYFCASSPGPQPQHFGDGTRLSIL.

The rearrangement links TRBV14 to TRBJ1-5; as DNA is missing, the TRBD1 call by TCRdb cannot be tested. The CDR3 runs to 16 residues. The germline CDR1 and CDR2 sequences are SGHDN and FVKESK. The CDR3: CASSQAGTGGRQPQHF.

This chain connects TRBV3-1 to TRBJ1-1. CDR3 length: 12 amino acids. CDR1 LGHDT and CDR2 YNNKEL come from the germline V gene (reference sequence). CDR3 protein: CASSQGVTEAFF. The entire variable domain, with the rest obtained from reference TRBV3-1 and TRBJ1-1, is as follows: DTAVSQTPKYLVTQMGNDKSIKCEQNLGHDTMYWYKQDSKKFLKIMFSYNNKELIINETVPNRFSPKSPDKAHLNLHINSLELGDSAVYFCASSQGVTEAFFGQGTRLTVV.

The CDR3 protein is CASSPSLRDEQFF. The chain combines TRBV3-1 with TRBJ2-1; TCRdb designates TRBD1, a call that cannot be tested without DNA. This CDR3 spans 13 amino acids. Germline V gene sequence: CDR1 LGHDT, CDR2 YNNKEL (reference sequence).

This chain joins TRBV3-1 and TRBJ1-1; TCRdb lists TRBD1, though no DNA is available to test this call. The CDR3 has 14 residues. Germline CDR1 LGHDT, CDR2 YNNKEL (reference sequence). CDR3 loop: CASSHTGVRAEAFF.

The chain is built from TRBV12-3 or TRBV12-4 and TRBJ1-1. This CDR3 contains 13 residues. CDR3 region: CASAEGVYTEAFF.

This chain links TRBV5-1 with TRBJ2-3; TCRdb lists TRBD1, though no DNA is available to test this call. Germline V gives CDR1 SGHRS, CDR2 YFSETQ. This CDR3 has 15 residues. CDR3 protein: CASSFGAGRTDTQYF. Complete variable domain (other parts from reference TRBV5-1 and TRBJ2-3): KAGVTQTPRYLIKTRGQQVTLSCSPISGHRSVSWYQQTPGQGLQFLFEYFSETQRNKGNFPGRFSGRQFSNSRSEMNVSTLELGDSALYLCASSFGAGRTDTQYFGPGTRLTVL.

The chain has TRBV5-1 and TRBJ2-1; absent DNA, TCRdb's TRBD2 call cannot be checked. The CDR3 covers 18 residues. Germline V CDR1 and CDR2: SGHRS, YFSETQ. The CDR3 loop is CASSLMASGGSSYNEQFF.

This chain links TRBV7-3 with TRBJ1-2; lacking DNA, the TRBD1 call made by TCRdb goes unchecked. Germline CDR1 is SGHTA and CDR2 is FQGTGA. The CDR3 length is 13 residues. The CDR3 reads CASSLDGARGYTF.

The chain has TRBV4-1 and TRBJ1-3; the TRBD1 assignment by TCRdb is unverifiable without DNA. The CDR3 has 18 residues. The germline V gene has CDR1 MGHRA and CDR2 YSYEKL. The CDR3 protein is CASSQEDEYRVHENTIYF.